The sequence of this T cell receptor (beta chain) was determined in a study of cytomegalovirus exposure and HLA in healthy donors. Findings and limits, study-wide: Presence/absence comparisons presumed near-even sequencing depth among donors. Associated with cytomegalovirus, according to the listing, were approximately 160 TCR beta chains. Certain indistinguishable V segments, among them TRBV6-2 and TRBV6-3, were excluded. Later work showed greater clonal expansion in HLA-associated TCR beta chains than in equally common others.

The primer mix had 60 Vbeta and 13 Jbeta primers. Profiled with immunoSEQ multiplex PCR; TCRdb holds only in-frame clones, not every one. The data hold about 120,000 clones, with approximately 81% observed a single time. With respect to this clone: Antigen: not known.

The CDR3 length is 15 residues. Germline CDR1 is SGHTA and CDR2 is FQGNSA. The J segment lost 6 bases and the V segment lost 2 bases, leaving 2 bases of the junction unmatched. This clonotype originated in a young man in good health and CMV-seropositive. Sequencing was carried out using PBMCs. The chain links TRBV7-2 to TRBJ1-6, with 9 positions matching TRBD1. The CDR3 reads CASSLLGQGNSPLHF. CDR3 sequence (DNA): TGTGCCAGCAGCTTACTGGGACAGGGTAATTCACCCCTCCACTTT. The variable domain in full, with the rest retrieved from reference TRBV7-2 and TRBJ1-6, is GAGVSQSPSNKVTEKGKDVELRCDPISGHTALYWYRQSLGQGLEFLIYFQGNSAPDKSGLPSDRFSAERTGGSVSTLTIQRTQQEDSAVYLCASSLLGQGNSPLHFGNGTRLTVT.